Listed below are T cell receptor beta chains from one sample, sequenced in a study of T cell changes during pregnancy in multiple sclerosis. The table came from immunoSEQ multiplex PCR; TCRdb's copy has only in-frame clones and leaves some out. The data show about 77,000 clones, about nine tenths seen once. The source material was peripheral blood, sampled before pregnancy. These receptors all stem from a female donor with multiple sclerosis, enrolled in a pregnancy study. Both conserved end residues are part of each CDR3. A D gene is named only where the DNA matches it firmly. Clone size is given for some rows only: seen once, a few or many times, or a class if the clone is expanded.

v_call: TRBV7-9; d_call: TRBD1; clone_size: few; j_call: TRBJ1-2; cdr3_nt: TGTGCCAGCAGCTTAGGGACAGGCGATGGCTACACCTTC; cdr3_aa: CASSLGTGDGYTF
v_call: TRBV6-5; d_call: TRBD2; clone_size: NA; j_call: TRBJ2-2; cdr3_nt: TGTGCCAGCAGTCGATACGGACTAGCCGGGGAGCTGTTTTTT; cdr3_aa: CASSRYGLAGELFF
v_call: TRBV5-1; d_call: NA; clone_size: NA; j_call: TRBJ1-4; cdr3_nt: TGCGCCAGCAGCTTGGAGTCGACAGCACAAAATGAAAAACTGTTTTTT; cdr3_aa: CASSLESTAQNEKLFF
v_call: TRBV4-1; d_call: NA; clone_size: NA; j_call: TRBJ1-2; cdr3_nt: TGCGCCAGCAGCCAAGGGGTTCTGTCCGGGGGGAAGAACTATGGCTACACCTTC; cdr3_aa: CASSQGVLSGGKNYGYTF
v_call: TRBV28; d_call: NA; clone_size: NA; j_call: TRBJ1-4; cdr3_nt: TGTGCCAGCAGTTTACCTACGGGTGGTAATGAAAAACTGTTTTTT; cdr3_aa: CASSLPTGGNEKLFF
v_call: TRBV5-6; d_call: NA; clone_size: NA; j_call: TRBJ2-3; cdr3_nt: TGTGCCAGCAGGTATGGCATGAGGGATACGCAGTATTTT; cdr3_aa: CASRYGMRDTQYF
v_call: TRBV7-3; d_call: NA; clone_size: once; j_call: TRBJ2-5; cdr3_nt: TGTGCCAGCAGCCGAAGCAATCAAGAGACCCAGTACTTC; cdr3_aa: CASSRSNQETQYF
v_call: TRBV4-2; d_call: NA; clone_size: NA; j_call: TRBJ2-1; cdr3_nt: TGTGCCAGCAGCCAAGAATGGGCAGGCAGAACCTACAATGAGCAGTTCTTC; cdr3_aa: CASSQEWAGRTYNEQFF
v_call: TRBV19; d_call: TRBD1; clone_size: NA; j_call: TRBJ1-1; cdr3_nt: TGTGCCAGTAGTATATTGTCAGGGGGCGCCAGGACTGAAGCTTTCTTT; cdr3_aa: CASSILSGGARTEAFF
v_call: TRBV2; d_call: NA; clone_size: NA; j_call: TRBJ2-2; cdr3_nt: TGTGCCAGCAGTGCCGCCACAGGCACCGGGGAGCTGTTTTTT; cdr3_aa: CASSAATGTGELFF
v_call: TRBV5-1; d_call: NA; clone_size: NA; j_call: TRBJ2-5; cdr3_nt: TGCGCCAGCAGCTTGTTACAGGTGGGACAAGAGACCCAGTACTTC; cdr3_aa: CASSLLQVGQETQYF
v_call: TRBV5-1; d_call: TRBD1; clone_size: NA; j_call: TRBJ1-3; cdr3_nt: TGCGCCAGCAGCTTACAGGGGCTCGGAAACACCATATATTTT; cdr3_aa: CASSLQGLGNTIYF
v_call: TRBV5-1; d_call: TRBD1; clone_size: NA; j_call: TRBJ2-3; cdr3_nt: TGCGCCAGCAGTAGGGACAGCTACGGCGATACGCAGTATTTT; cdr3_aa: CASSRDSYGDTQYF
v_call: TRBV29-1; d_call: TRBD2; clone_size: once; j_call: TRBJ2-1; cdr3_nt: TGCAGCGTTGTAAGCGGGGGGCGTGGTGAGCAGTTCTTC; cdr3_aa: CSVVSGGRGEQFF
v_call: TRBV14; d_call: NA; clone_size: NA; j_call: TRBJ2-7; cdr3_nt: TGTGCCAGCAGCCAAGTTTCAATCGACGGAGCCTACGAGCAGTACTTC; cdr3_aa: CASSQVSIDGAYEQYF
v_call: TRBV5-8; d_call: NA; clone_size: once; j_call: TRBJ2-5; cdr3_nt: TGTGCCAGCAGCTTGGGGCTCCAAGAGACCCAGTACTTC; cdr3_aa: CASSLGLQETQYF
v_call: TRBV10-1; d_call: TRBD2; clone_size: NA; j_call: TRBJ2-1; cdr3_nt: TGCGCCAGCAGTGATCCTAGCGGGGGGGCCTTTTCCAATGAGCAGTTCTTC; cdr3_aa: CASSDPSGGAFSNEQFF
v_call: TRBV7-2; d_call: TRBD2; clone_size: NA; j_call: TRBJ2-7; cdr3_nt: TGTGCCAGCAGCCGGCGGGGGGGCTCCTACGAGCAGTACTTC; cdr3_aa: CASSRRGGSYEQYF
v_call: TRBV9; d_call: TRBD1; clone_size: NA; j_call: TRBJ2-1; cdr3_nt: TGTGCCAGCAGCGTAGGGACAGGGGGAGTCTACAATGAGCAGTTCTTC; cdr3_aa: CASSVGTGGVYNEQFF
v_call: TRBV7-8; d_call: TRBD1; clone_size: NA; j_call: TRBJ2-5; cdr3_nt: TGTGCCAGCAGCTTAGCGCTTCAGGGGGACCGGGAGACCCAGTACTTC; cdr3_aa: CASSLALQGDRETQYF
v_call: TRBV18; d_call: TRBD2; clone_size: NA; j_call: TRBJ2-2; cdr3_nt: TGTGCCAGCTCACCACAGCAGTCTGCCGGGACTAGCGGTCCCGGGGAGCTGTTTTTT; cdr3_aa: CASSPQQSAGTSGPGELFF
v_call: TRBV5-1; d_call: NA; clone_size: once; j_call: TRBJ1-2; cdr3_nt: TGCGCCAGCAGCTTGGGGGGGGCTAACTATGGCTACACCTTC; cdr3_aa: CASSLGGANYGYTF
v_call: TRBV27; d_call: TRBD1; clone_size: NA; j_call: TRBJ1-6; cdr3_nt: TGTGCCAGCAAAACACCCGGGACAGGGGGCCCTTATTCACCCCTCCACTTT; cdr3_aa: CASKTPGTGGPYSPLHF
v_call: TRBV6-6; d_call: TRBD2; clone_size: NA; j_call: TRBJ2-1; cdr3_nt: TGTGCCAGCAGTTACGGGCGGGGGATGGATGAGCAGTTCTTC; cdr3_aa: CASSYGRGMDEQFF
v_call: TRBV7-2; d_call: NA; clone_size: NA; j_call: TRBJ1-5; cdr3_nt: TGTGCCAGCAGCTTAGAGCCCTGGCAGCCCCAGCATTTT; cdr3_aa: CASSLEPWQPQHF
v_call: TRBV9; d_call: NA; clone_size: NA; j_call: TRBJ1-2; cdr3_nt: TGTGCCAGCAGCCCTAGGGGAGGGGCCTATGGCTACACCTTC; cdr3_aa: CASSPRGGAYGYTF
v_call: TRBV20-1; d_call: NA; clone_size: NA; j_call: TRBJ1-4; cdr3_nt: TGCAGTGCTAAGGGGAGGGAAAAACTGTTTTTT; cdr3_aa: CSAKGREKLFF
v_call: TRBV6-1; d_call: TRBD1; clone_size: NA; j_call: TRBJ2-7; cdr3_nt: TGTGCCAGCGGGGACAGGCCCTACGAGCAGTACTTC; cdr3_aa: CASGDRPYEQYF
v_call: TRBV5-1; d_call: TRBD2; clone_size: NA; j_call: TRBJ2-1; cdr3_nt: TGCGCCAGCAGCTTGGTGGCTAGCGGGGGGTCGGGGGAGCAGTTCTTC; cdr3_aa: CASSLVASGGSGEQFF
v_call: TRBV10-2; d_call: NA; clone_size: NA; j_call: TRBJ2-1; cdr3_nt: TGCGCCAGCAGTGAGCCGGTCGGGTACTCTGAGCAGTTCTTC; cdr3_aa: CASSEPVGYSEQFF
v_call: TRBV19; d_call: NA; clone_size: NA; j_call: TRBJ2-7; cdr3_nt: TGTGCCAGTAGTATAGGCACATACTACGAGCAGTACTTC; cdr3_aa: CASSIGTYYEQYF
v_call: TRBV21-1; d_call: NA; clone_size: NA; j_call: TRBJ1-6; cdr3_nt: TGTGCCAGCAGCCCTGCGGGGGGGGAGTCACCCCTCCACTTT; cdr3_aa: CASSPAGGESPLHF
v_call: TRBV2; d_call: TRBD2; clone_size: NA; j_call: TRBJ2-3; cdr3_nt: TGTGCCAGCATTCTCCCTAGCGGGGGGGCCACAGATACGCAGTATTTT; cdr3_aa: CASILPSGGATDTQYF
v_call: TRBV6-5; d_call: TRBD1; clone_size: once; j_call: TRBJ1-5; cdr3_nt: TGTGCCATTATACCCAGGGGGGTGACTCAGCCCCAGCATTTT; cdr3_aa: CAIIPRGVTQPQHF
v_call: TRBV30; d_call: TRBD2; clone_size: NA; j_call: TRBJ2-5; cdr3_nt: TGTGCCTCCACCGGGGGGGACCAAGAGACCCAGTACTTC; cdr3_aa: CASTGGDQETQYF
v_call: TRBV7-3; d_call: TRBD1; clone_size: few; j_call: TRBJ1-1; cdr3_nt: TGTGCCAGCAGCTCGGGAATGACAGGGACAGAAGCTTTCTTT; cdr3_aa: CASSSGMTGTEAFF
v_call: TRBV6-4; d_call: NA; clone_size: NA; j_call: TRBJ1-1; cdr3_nt: TGTGCCAGCAGTGAGGAGATATACACTGAAGCTTTCTTT; cdr3_aa: CASSEEIYTEAFF
v_call: TRBV30; d_call: NA; clone_size: NA; j_call: TRBJ1-2; cdr3_nt: TGTGCCTGGAGTGGTCTCGGGGGAAGGGCGGATGGCTACACCTTC; cdr3_aa: CAWSGLGGRADGYTF
v_call: TRBV27; d_call: NA; clone_size: NA; j_call: TRBJ2-3; cdr3_nt: TGTGCCAGCAGTTTAATCAGGGGGTTTGGAGGGGTGACAGATACGCAGTATTTT; cdr3_aa: CASSLIRGFGGVTDTQYF
v_call: TRBV5-1; d_call: TRBD1; clone_size: many; j_call: TRBJ1-2; cdr3_nt: TGCGCCAGCAGCTTGGCACCGGCGGACAGGGCCTATGGCTACACCTTC; cdr3_aa: CASSLAPADRAYGYTF
v_call: TRBV18; d_call: TRBD1; clone_size: NA; j_call: TRBJ2-7; cdr3_nt: TGTGCCAGCTCATCGGGACAGGGGATCTACGAGCAGTACTTC; cdr3_aa: CASSSGQGIYEQYF
v_call: TRBV5-1; d_call: TRBD2; clone_size: NA; j_call: TRBJ2-1; cdr3_nt: TGCGCCAGCAGCTTGGTTGCGGGGGGGCCATACAATGAGCAGTTCTTC; cdr3_aa: CASSLVAGGPYNEQFF
v_call: TRBV5-1; d_call: NA; clone_size: NA; j_call: TRBJ1-2; cdr3_nt: TGCGCCAGCAGCCTCGGTGGTGGGCAGTGGAGCTACACCTTC; cdr3_aa: CASSLGGGQWSYTF
v_call: TRBV19; d_call: TRBD2; clone_size: NA; j_call: TRBJ2-4; cdr3_nt: TGTGCCTCGGCCCACGGACTAGGAGCAGACATTCAGTACTTC; cdr3_aa: CASAHGLGADIQYF
v_call: TRBV10-3; d_call: TRBD1; clone_size: NA; j_call: TRBJ1-2; cdr3_nt: TGTGCCATCAGCGAGACAGGGGTAGGCTACACCTTC; cdr3_aa: CAISETGVGYTF
v_call: TRBV7-9; d_call: TRBD1; clone_size: NA; j_call: TRBJ2-1; cdr3_nt: TGTGCCAGCATACAGGGGTTGTCCTACAATGAGCAGTTCTTC; cdr3_aa: CASIQGLSYNEQFF
v_call: TRBV6-4; d_call: NA; clone_size: NA; j_call: TRBJ1-1; cdr3_nt: TGTGCCAGCAGTGACGGGGGGGAAGGCACTGAAGCTTTCTTT; cdr3_aa: CASSDGGEGTEAFF
v_call: TRBV7-2; d_call: TRBD1; clone_size: NA; j_call: TRBJ2-7; cdr3_nt: TGTGCCAGCAGCTTAGTGAGGACAGGGAACGAGCAGTACTTC; cdr3_aa: CASSLVRTGNEQYF
v_call: TRBV7-8; d_call: TRBD2; clone_size: NA; j_call: TRBJ2-7; cdr3_nt: TGTGCCAGCAGCTTAGTAGCGGGGGCATACGAGCAGTACTTC; cdr3_aa: CASSLVAGAYEQYF
v_call: TRBV7-2; d_call: TRBD2; clone_size: NA; j_call: TRBJ2-3; cdr3_nt: TGTGCCAGCAGCCGGGGGGGAGCCACAGATACGCAGTATTTT; cdr3_aa: CASSRGGATDTQYF
v_call: TRBV5-1; d_call: NA; clone_size: NA; j_call: TRBJ1-3; cdr3_nt: TGCGCCAGCAGCTTAACCGGGGTCGCTGGAAACACCATATATTTT; cdr3_aa: CASSLTGVAGNTIYF
v_call: TRBV9; d_call: TRBD2; clone_size: NA; j_call: TRBJ2-7; cdr3_nt: TGTGCCAGCAGCGTAGGCGGGGGTACTTCCTACGAGCAGTACTTC; cdr3_aa: CASSVGGGTSYEQYF
v_call: TRBV5-1; d_call: TRBD2; clone_size: NA; j_call: TRBJ2-1; cdr3_nt: TGCGCCAGCAGCATCGGACTAGCGGGGCTTTCCTACAATGAGCAGTTCTTC; cdr3_aa: CASSIGLAGLSYNEQFF
v_call: TRBV5-6; d_call: NA; clone_size: NA; j_call: TRBJ2-7; cdr3_nt: TGTGCCAGCAGCTCCCAGCTGAGGGGGGGGTCCTACGAGCAGTACTTC; cdr3_aa: CASSSQLRGGSYEQYF